The 24 T cell receptor beta chains below were found in one sample sequenced in a study of tumor-infiltrating lymphocytes in primary liver carcinoma. Investigators took RNA and DNA out together from roughly 21-30 mg of unsorted bulk tissue. A constant-region primer served to make TCR beta cDNA from 500 to 550 ng total RNA. TCR beta libraries came from three nested multiplex PCR rounds using slightly modified ARM-PCR. Primers for the first two PCR rounds were TRBV1-TRBV30 forward primers and a C-beta reverse primer (approximately 10 cycles per round). TCRdb re-analysed the multiplex PCR reads in MiXCR, keeping a single row per CDR3 protein. This repertoire shows over 75,000 distinct CDR3 sequences, about 70% found once; its top ten account for around 26%. The sample comprised tumor-adjacent normal liver tissue. The origin of the receptors is a man aged 35-49 years with primary liver carcinoma and hepatitis B virus infection.

V gene TRBV11-2 combines with J gene TRBJ2-5; tentatively, D is TRBD1 (5 bases). Germline-derived CDR1 and CDR2 are SGHAT and FQNNGV. Trimming shortened V by 5 bases and J by 4 bases, and 17 bases separated the two germline ends. CDR3 length: 15 residues. The CDR3 coding sequence is TGTGCCAGCAGCGGACAAGTGACAGCCGGAGAGACCCAGTACTTC. It codes for CASSGQVTAGETQYF.

With regard to this clonotype: The junction departs from germline at one end; a sequencing error may be responsible. This chain connects TRBV14 to TRBJ1-2; D is perhaps TRBD1 (5 bases). CDR3 size: 15 residues. CDR1 is SGHDN and CDR2 is FVKESK in the germline V gene. The CDR3, as DNA: TGTGCCAGCAACCAAGGAGGAGTCGGGACGAAAGGCTACATCTTC. The encoded protein is CASNQGGVGTKGYIF.

About this clonotype: The junction does not match germline at one end; this may be a read error. This sequence joins TRBV11-2 and TRBJ2-1; tentatively, D is TRBD1 or TRBD2 (5 bases each). Per germline, CDR1 SGHAT and CDR2 FQNNGV. The CDR3 is 12 residues long. The CDR3 bases are TGTGCCAACAGCTTGGGGGTACATCAGCAGTTCTTC. Its protein product is CANSLGVHQQFF. Drawing the rest from reference TRBV11-2 and TRBJ2-1, the complete variable domain is EAGVAQSPRYKIIEKRQSVAFWCNPISGHATLYWYQQILGQGPKLLIQFQNNGVVDDSQLPKDRFSAERLKGVDSTLKIQPAKLEDSAVYLCANSLGVHQQFFGPGTRLTVL.

This clonotype came up a few times. The V call is TRBV7-9, the J call TRBJ1-2; possible D gene TRBD1, 5 bases. The CDR3 has 12 residues. The V gene lost 3 bases and the J gene lost 7 bases, with 9 bases spanning the gap. Germline V gene lookup returns CDR1 SEHNR and CDR2 FQNEAQ (reference sequence). Here the CDR3 DNA reads TGTGCCAGCAGCTTTCGGGACGCTGGCTACACCTTC. This encodes CASSFRDAGYTF.

Concerning this clonotype: At one end the junction does not follow the germline gene, possibly because of a read error. The chain links TRBV29-1 to TRBJ1-4, with no clear D. The CDR3 covers 15 residues. CDR1 SQVTM and CDR2 ANQGSEA come from the germline V gene. CDR3 region: CSAEGVAGSNEKLFF. The CDR3 nucleotides read TGTAGCGCTGAAGGAGTAGCAGGATCTAATGAAAAACTGTTTTTT.

Details on this clonotype: Sequence at one end of the junction differs from germline and may be a read error. The chain links TRBV12-3 or TRBV12-4 to TRBJ1-5; weak D call: TRBD1 (5 bases). This CDR3 contains 16 residues. The CDR3 bases are TGTGCCAGCAGAAATATCAATGAGGGGCGGAATCAGGCCCAGCATTTT. It translates to CASRNINEGRNQAQHF.

With respect to this clonotype: A much larger clone is a single base away; this may be a read error. The rearrangement uses TRBV28 and TRBJ2-4; D is uncertain. The germline V and J ends were trimmed by 3 bases and 9 bases, with 9 bases remaining between them. The CDR3 totals 12 residues. The germline V gene encodes CDR1 MDHEN and CDR2 SYDVKM. CDR3 sequence (DNA): TGTGCCAGCAGTTTCCGGACGAGCATTCAGTACTTC. Protein sequence: CASSFRTSIQYF.

Notes on this clonotype: One junction end disagrees with the germline gene, perhaps due to a read error. The chain combines TRBV6-1 with TRBJ2-5; 8 nucleotides match TRBD1. The CDR3 is made up of 13 amino acids. The germline CDR1 and CDR2 sequences are MNHNS and SASEGT. The CDR3 spells CASRDRVLETQYF. The CDR3 region has the DNA TGTGCCAGCAGGGACAGGGTATTGGAGACACAGTACTTC.

The CDR3 sequence is CSVGKACTEAFF. The DNA for the CDR3 is TGCAGCGTTGGGAAGGCGTGCACTGAAGCTTTCTTT. The chain links TRBV29-1 to TRBJ1-1, with no clear D. The ends were cut back, 4 bases at V and 4 bases at J, with 10 bases in the middle. This CDR3 comprises 12 residues. The germline V gene encodes CDR1 SQVTM and CDR2 ANQGSEA.

Notes on this clonotype: Since the CDR3 does not end with the conserved phenylalanine or tryptophan, this likely comes from a read error. The CDR3 spells CASKALRRTGGTDTQYL. The CDR3 coding sequence is TGTGCCAGCAAGGCTCTACGGAGGACAGGGGGCACGGATACGCAGTATCTT. The chain links TRBV11-2 to TRBJ2-3; 11 bases are shared with TRBD1. Germline V gene data show CDR1 as SGHAT and CDR2 as FQNNGV. This CDR3 region has 17 residues.

The chain uses TRBV29-1 and TRBJ2-1; D is uncertain. The germline gives CDR1 SQVTM, CDR2 ANQGSEA. The CDR3 contains 11 residues. CDR3 DNA: TGCAACGTCGTAGGGTACAATGAGCAGTTCTTC. Amino acids: CNVVGYNEQFF.

This clonotype was seen a few times. This CDR3 reads CASSQRETSGLDSYEQYF. CDR3 coding DNA: TGTGCCAGCAGCCAACGGGAGACTAGCGGACTCGACTCCTACGAGCAGTACTTC. This chain uses TRBV4-2 with TRBJ2-7, with 9 bases identical to TRBD2. This CDR3 is 18 amino acids long. The trim removed 2 bases at V and 0 bases at J, leaving 11 bases unmatched. In germline, CDR1 is LGHNA, CDR2 YNFKEQ.

The CDR3 nucleotides read TGTGCCAGCAATCAAGGTTTTGCGATGGGTGAGCAGTTCTTC. Encoded protein: CASNQGFAMGEQFF. The chain joins TRBV4-2 to TRBJ2-1; D unclear. Germline assignment: CDR1 LGHNA and CDR2 YNFKEQ. The CDR3 covers 14 residues. Trimming pared 7 bases from V and 9 bases from J, leaving 19 bases between.

A remark on this clonotype: Being one base from a much bigger clone, this may be a read error. The chain carries TRBV6-1 and TRBJ2-3; D is possibly TRBD1 (5 bases). Trimming left V 4 bases short and J 3 bases short, with 11 bases between. Germline V CDR1 and CDR2: MNHNS, SASEGT. CDR3 length: 14 residues. The CDR3 bases are TGTGCCAGCAGTGCAAAGCAGGGAACAGATACGCAGTATTTT. It encodes CASSAKQGTDTQYF.

On this clonotype itself: This may be a read error, as it is one base from a much larger clone. The genes are TRBV7-8 and TRBJ2-1, with D possibly being TRBD1 (5 bases). CDR1 is SGHVS, CDR2 FQNEAQ, per germline. The length of the CDR3 is 14 residues. This CDR3 is CARSLDRLYNEQFF. Written as DNA, the CDR3 is TGTGCCAGAAGCTTAGACAGACTCTACAATGAGCAGTTCTTC.

About this clonotype: The junction and the germline gene differ at one end; a read error may be behind it. V usage is TRBV7-9 and J usage is TRBJ2-3; D unclear. Germline V gene sequence: CDR1 SEHNR, CDR2 FQNEAQ (reference sequence). There are 13 residues in the CDR3. CDR3 sequence (DNA): TGTGCCAGCAGCTTAGGGGCCTCAGATAGGCAGTATTTT. Its protein is CASSLGASDRQYF. The entire variable domain, with the rest obtained from reference TRBV7-9 and TRBJ2-3, is as follows: DTGVSQNPRHKITKRGQNVTFRCDPISEHNRLYWYRQTLGQGPEFLTYFQNEAQLEKSRLLSDRFSAERPKGSFSTLEIQRTEQGDSAMYLCASSLGASDRQYFGPGTRLTVL.

To note about this clonotype: The junction shows a germline mismatch at one end, possibly a read error. This rearrangement joins TRBV29-1 to TRBJ2-1; the D is unclear. Germline CDR1 is SQVTM and CDR2 is ANQGSEA. The CDR3 is made up of 11 amino acids. CDR3: CRVEMSHEQFF. Written as DNA, the CDR3 is TGCAGGGTTGAGATGTCGCATGAGCAGTTCTTC.

This clonotype appeared many times. This chain joins TRBV5-4 and TRBJ1-6; 9 nucleotides match TRBD1. Germline V gene sequence: CDR1 SGHNT, CDR2 YYREEE (reference sequence). There are 15 residues in the CDR3. V dropped 0 bases and J dropped 7; count of bases not matched to a gene: 2. CDR3 nucleotides: TGTGCCAGCAGCTTGGGGACAGGGGAGAATTCACCCCTCCACTTT. Translation gives CASSLGTGENSPLHF.

Notes on this clonotype: A much bigger clone sits one base away, suggesting this may be a read error. The chain employs TRBV6-1 and TRBJ2-7; TRBD1 might be the D (5 bases). Germline V gene sequence: CDR1 MNHNS, CDR2 SASEGT. The CDR3 is 15 amino acids. The V end was cut by 5 bases, the J end by 4 bases, with 18 bases between. This CDR3 is CASSHSGKNRYEQYF. The DNA of the CDR3 is TGTGCCAGCAGTCACTCAGGGAAGAATAGGTACGAGCAGTACTTC.

Ten or more counts support this clonotype. The chain couples TRBV14 to TRBJ2-3; 9 positions match TRBD2. This CDR3 contains 15 residues. CDR1 and CDR2 from the germline V gene are SGHDN and FVKESK. The V segment lost 5 bases and the J segment 4 bases; nucleotides outside the gene matches: 7. The CDR3 DNA reads as TGTGCCAGCAGCGCCGTAGCGGGAGCGGCAGATACGCAGTATTTT. Translating it yields CASSAVAGAADTQYF.

As regards this clonotype: Being one base from a much bigger clone, this may be a read error. The chain recombines TRBV6-5 with TRBJ1-2; D ambiguous. The germline V gene has CDR1 MNHEY and CDR2 SVGAGI. V lost 6 bases and J 7 bases, leaving 15 bases between the germline ends. The CDR3 length is 13 residues. The CDR3 coding sequence is TGTGCCAGCAGACCCCTTTCGGTGGCTGGCTACACCTTC. Its translation: CASRPLSVAGYTF.

Regarding this clonotype: At one of its ends the junction is not consistent with the germline gene, which may arise from a read error. The rearrangement joins TRBV14 to TRBJ1-4; 10 bases agree with TRBD1. This CDR3 comprises 14 residues. Germline-derived CDR1 and CDR2 are SGHDN and FVKESK. CDR3 amino acids: CVSSLGQGDEKLFF. CDR3 bases: TGTGTCAGCAGCCTTGGACAGGGGGATGAAAAGCTGTTTTTT.

On this clonotype: Mismatch with germline at one junction end may stem from a read error. The chain couples TRBV13 to TRBJ2-7; D perhaps matches TRBD2 (5 bases). CDR1 PRHDT and CDR2 FYEKMQ come from the germline V gene (reference sequence). CDR3 size: 15 residues. CDR3 nucleotide sequence: TGTGCCAACAGCTTAGTCAGCGGCGAAGTTTACGAGCAGTACTTC. It codes for CANSLVSGEVYEQYF.

Concerning this clonotype itself: A much larger clone lies a single base off, so this may be a read error. This chain links TRBV5-4 with TRBJ2-5, with D possibly being TRBD2 (7 bases). Germline V CDR1 and CDR2: SGHNT, YYREEE (reference sequence). The V end lost 3 bases, the J end lost 5 bases, and 17 bases lay between the germline ends. This CDR3 spans 15 amino acids. The CDR3 DNA sequence: TGTGCCAGCAGCTCCCCCAGCGAGGGGGGGGAGACCCAGTACTTC. It specifies CASSSPSEGGETQYF.